Below are 25 T cell receptor beta chains sequenced from a single sample in a study of CD8+ T cells in alopecia areata. After isolation, RNA underwent reverse transcription to generate cDNA as the sequencing template. Data came from immunoSEQ multiplex PCR; TCRdb stores just in-frame clones and leaves some out. The table shows about 250,000 clones, with 45% to 70% occurring only once. Treatment of the sample: oral pan-JAK inhibitor, 5-10 mg twice daily. The sample consisted of CD4+ T cells sorted from blood, taken around week 52, from a patient treated with tofacitinib. Every receptor here comes from a human donor with alopecia areata.

The gene calls are TRBV5-6 and TRBJ1-1, with 8 bases fitting TRBD1. CDR1 is SGHDT and CDR2 is YYEEEE in the germline V gene. The CDR3 is made up of 17 amino acids. Unmatched junction bases numbered 8, after V lost 0 bases and J lost 1 base. The DNA of the CDR3 is TGTGCCAGCAGCTTGGCTGTGTACAGGGGGTGGAACACTGAAGCTTTCTTT. It codes for CASSLAVYRGWNTEAFF.

In this sample, this clone turned up a few times. The genes are TRBV4-1 and TRBJ2-7; D is uncertain. V was pared by 0 bases and J by 4 bases, with 10 bases between. The V gene's germline CDR1 is MGHRA and CDR2 YSYEKL. The CDR3 sequence is 14 residues long. CDR3 amino acids: CASSQDLPEYEQYF. Written as DNA, the CDR3 is TGCGCCAGCAGCCAAGATCTCCCGGAATACGAGCAGTACTTC.

This clone has only a few counts. V and J are TRBV2 and TRBJ2-5; D is ambiguous. V was shortened by 0 bases and J by 4 bases, with 9 bases between the two germline ends. From germline, CDR1 is SNHLY and CDR2 FYNNEI. This CDR3 comprises 14 residues. The CDR3 reads CASSEALSLETQYF. The CDR3 coding sequence is TGTGCCAGCAGTGAAGCTCTCAGCCTAGAGACCCAGTACTTC.

The rearrangement links TRBV29-1 to TRBJ2-5; 10 bases are shared with TRBD2. The length of the CDR3 is 14 residues. Germline assignment: CDR1 SQVTM and CDR2 ANQGSEA. The CDR3 sequence is CSARQRGGHETQYF. The CDR3 DNA sequence: TGCAGTGCCCGCCAGCGGGGGGGCCACGAGACCCAGTACTTC.

This chain joins TRBV6-1 and TRBJ2-7; weak D call: TRBD2 (5 bases). V was pared by 2 bases and J by 9 bases, with 11 bases between. CDR1 is MNHNS, CDR2 SASEGT, per germline. This CDR3 contains 12 residues. The CDR3 loop is CASSEQGGTQYF. The CDR3, as DNA: TGTGCCAGCAGTGAACAAGGAGGAACGCAGTACTTC.

The V call is TRBV30, the J call TRBJ1-3; a weak D match, TRBD1 (5 bases). CDR3 length equals 13 residues. V lost 3 bases to trimming and J lost 4 bases, with 10 bases between them. Per germline, CDR1 GTSNPN and CDR2 SVGIG (reference sequence). The CDR3 region is CAWRGAGGNTIYF. The CDR3 DNA sequence: TGTGCCTGGAGAGGGGCCGGGGGAAACACCATATATTTT.

The J gene is TRBJ2-3, the V gene TRBV11-2; no firm D call. This CDR3 region has 13 residues. From germline, CDR1 is SGHAT and CDR2 FQNNGV. V was pared by 1 base and J by 4 bases, with 6 bases between. In DNA, the CDR3 is TGTGCCAGCAGCTTAGTCGTGGCAGATACGCAGTATTTT. This sequence encodes CASSLVVADTQYF. Together with reference TRBV11-2 and TRBJ2-3, the CDR3 gives the full variable domain: EAGVAQSPRYKIIEKRQSVAFWCNPISGHATLYWYQQILGQGPKLLIQFQNNGVVDDSQLPKDRFSAERLKGVDSTLKIQPAKLEDSAVYLCASSLVVADTQYFGPGTRLTVL.

This clone was observed a few times. Distinct nucleotide sequences in the sample also encode this CDR3. The chain uses TRBV29-1 and TRBJ2-1; D perhaps matches TRBD1 (5 bases). V was cut by 6 bases and J by 0 bases, with 12 bases left in between. Germline-derived CDR1 and CDR2 are SQVTM and ANQGSEA. The CDR3 extends over 14 amino acids. CDR3 residues: CSVPTASSYNEQFF. DNA for the CDR3: TGCAGCGTGCCGACAGCGAGCTCCTACAATGAGCAGTTCTTC.

About this clone itself: The sample holds other DNA sequences that translate to the same CDR3. The chain is built from TRBV30 and TRBJ2-5; D is unresolved. V lost 1 base, J lost 2 bases, and 8 bases lay in between. Germline CDR1 reads GTSNPN; CDR2 reads SVGIG (reference sequence). This CDR3 comprises 13 residues. The CDR3 nucleotides are TGTGCCTGGAGTGGGGGTCAACAAGAGACCCAGTACTTC. This codes for CAWSGGQQETQYF.

This clone was picked up a small number of times. The rearrangement joins TRBV6-5 to TRBJ1-1, with D tentatively TRBD1 (5 bases). Trimming removed 2 bases at V and 8 bases at J, with 12 bases between. Per the germline V gene, CDR1 is MNHEY and CDR2 is SVGAGI. The CDR3 totals 13 residues. The chain's CDR3 is CASSYRGAGEAFF. In DNA form, the CDR3 reads TGTGCCAGCAGTTACCGTGGGGCTGGAGAAGCTTTCTTT.

The rearrangement links TRBV9 to TRBJ2-6; D is unclear. The CDR3 loop spans 15 amino acids. V lost 0 bases, J lost 0 bases, and 4 bases lay in between. The germline V gene encodes CDR1 SGDLS and CDR2 YYNGEE. The CDR3 spells CASSVGNSGANVLTF. CDR3 nucleotide sequence: TGTGCCAGCAGCGTAGGAAACTCTGGGGCCAACGTCCTGACTTTC.

The chain uses TRBV6-5 and TRBJ1-1; D possibly corresponds to TRBD1 (6 bases). V gave up 6 bases and J gave up 1 base, with 9 bases separating them. This CDR3 contains 13 residues. Germline CDR1 and CDR2: MNHEY and SVGAGI. CDR3 in amino acids: CASREQGNTEAFF. The CDR3 DNA is TGTGCCAGCAGAGAACAGGGGAACACTGAAGCTTTCTTT.

The chain uses TRBV30 and TRBJ2-7; D call uncertain. The CDR3 runs 12 residues. The germline V gene encodes CDR1 GTSNPN and CDR2 SVGIG (reference sequence). The ends were cut back, 4 bases at V and 0 bases at J, with 7 bases in the middle. The CDR3 sequence is CAWTRSSYEQYF. The CDR3 region has the DNA TGTGCCTGGACAAGGAGCTCCTACGAGCAGTACTTC.

The chain has TRBV27 and TRBJ2-2; D is unclear. V lost 5 bases and J 6 bases, leaving 7 bases between the germline ends. The CDR3 extends over 12 amino acids. CDR1 and CDR2 (germline): MNHEY, SMNVEV (reference sequence). This chain's CDR3 is CASSRPPGELFF. Written as DNA, the CDR3 is TGTGCCAGCAGTCGCCCCCCCGGGGAGCTGTTTTTT.

J is TRBJ2-3 and V is TRBV4-1, with TRBD2 matching 8 bases. The CDR3 is 15 amino acids. The germline CDR1 and CDR2 sequences are MGHRA and YSYEKL. V lost 4 bases to trimming and J lost 6 bases; unmatched junction nucleotides: 9. The CDR3 nucleotides are TGCGCCAGCAGCCCCGGGGGGGCCGGGGGGGATACGCAGTATTTT. Translated: CASSPGGAGGDTQYF.

This rearrangement joins TRBV4-1 to TRBJ1-5; D is unresolved. Germline assignment: CDR1 MGHRA and CDR2 YSYEKL. V lost 0 bases and J lost 1, with 10 bases in between. The CDR3 covers 16 residues. The DNA for the CDR3 is TGCGCCAGCAGCCAAGAAACGGTGGTGAGCAATCAGCCCCAGCATTTT. It translates to CASSQETVVSNQPQHF.

Regarding this clone: Additional DNA sequences in this sample encode the identical CDR3. The gene calls are TRBV29-1 and TRBJ2-1; D is unclear. This CDR3 contains 14 residues. Trimming left V 3 bases short and J 1 base short, with 10 bases between. Germline lookup yields CDR1 SQVTM and CDR2 ANQGSEA. The CDR3 protein is CSVESRKSYNEQFF. Here the CDR3 DNA reads TGCAGCGTTGAGAGTCGGAAATCCTACAATGAGCAGTTCTTC.

The chain links TRBV2 to TRBJ1-6; TRBD1 is a possible D gene (6 bases). Deletions cut 6 bases from V and 7 bases from J, with 10 bases between. The CDR3 has 13 amino acids. CDR1 is SNHLY, CDR2 FYNNEI, per germline. The CDR3 protein is CASSLTGNSPLHF. CDR3 coding DNA: TGTGCCAGCAGCTTAACAGGGAATTCACCCCTCCACTTT.

The chain uses TRBV4-2 and TRBJ2-2; a weak D match, TRBD2 (6 bases). There are 16 residues in the CDR3. V shed 1 base and J shed 4 bases, with 13 bases lying between them. The germline V gene encodes CDR1 LGHNA and CDR2 YNFKEQ. The CDR3 loop reads CASSQVPTRITGELFF. As DNA, the CDR3 is TGTGCCAGCAGCCAAGTCCCGACTAGGATCACCGGGGAGCTGTTTTTT.

The chain carries TRBV30 and TRBJ1-2; no clear D. Deletions cut 3 bases from V and 1 base from J, with 12 bases between. Germline loops: CDR1 GTSNPN, CDR2 SVGIG (reference sequence). CDR3 length: 14 amino acids. The CDR3 protein is CAWSHTAFNYGYTF. The CDR3 DNA follows: TGTGCCTGGAGCCATACAGCATTTAACTATGGCTACACCTTC.

The chain employs TRBV30 and TRBJ1-2; possibly TRBD1 for D (5 bases). The length of the CDR3 is 13 residues. CDR1 is GTSNPN and CDR2 is SVGIG in the germline V gene (reference sequence). The V gene lost 0 bases and the J gene lost 8 bases, with 13 bases spanning the gap. CDR3 bases: TGTGCCTGGAGTGTAACCCAGGGAGGAGGCTACACCTTC. Its protein is CAWSVTQGGGYTF.

V and J are TRBV7-9 and TRBJ2-1; D may be TRBD1 (6 bases). Per the germline V gene, CDR1 is SEHNR and CDR2 is FQNEAQ (reference sequence). Trimming stripped 5 bases from V and 2 bases from J, with 10 bases between. The CDR3 totals 14 residues. CDR3 sequence: CASSHRTAYNEQFF. CDR3 nucleotide sequence: TGTGCCAGCAGCCACCGGACAGCCTACAATGAGCAGTTCTTC.

The V call is TRBV11-1, the J call TRBJ1-1, with TRBD1 identical over 9 bases. V shed 4 bases, J shed 3 bases, and the junction held 3 bases outside the gene matches. This CDR3 has 14 residues. Germline loops: CDR1 SGHAT, CDR2 FQDESV (reference sequence). Here the CDR3 reads CASSSRDRDTEAFF. CDR3 in DNA: TGTGCCAGCAGCTCTCGGGACAGGGACACTGAAGCTTTCTTT.

The chain is built from TRBV14 and TRBJ2-1, with 9 bases aligning to TRBD1. The J segment lost 7 bases and the V segment lost 0 bases, leaving 7 bases of the junction unmatched. In germline, CDR1 is SGHDN, CDR2 FVKESK. The CDR3 consists of 16 residues. CDR3 sequence reads: CASSQDLGQGLNEQFF. The CDR3, as DNA: TGTGCCAGCAGCCAAGATCTGGGACAGGGTCTTAATGAGCAGTTCTTC.

This clone has more than one count but fewer than ten. CDR3 sequence: CASRSQGMTNEKLFF. Written as DNA, the CDR3 is TGTGCCAGCAGGTCACAGGGGATGACTAATGAAAAACTGTTTTTT. This rearrangement joins TRBV6-5 to TRBJ1-4, with 7 positions matching TRBD1. Germline assignment: CDR1 MNHEY and CDR2 SVGAGI. J lost 2 bases, V lost 6 bases, and 6 bases had no gene match. This CDR3 contains 15 residues.